This TCR beta chain was identified during a study of cytomegalovirus exposure and HLA in healthy donors. 60 Vbeta and 13 Jbeta primers were used in PCR. The protocol was immunoSEQ multiplex PCR, while the TCRdb copy is restricted to in-frame clones and leaves out a portion. Among 120,000 or so clones listed, 81% were seen once. This clone is a singleton in its sample. Looked up from germline, CDR1 is MNHNS and CDR2 is SASEGT. The V end lost 4 bases, the J end lost 6 bases, and 22 bases lay between the germline ends. The length of the CDR3 is 17 residues. The sequenced sample was PBMCs. The gene calls are TRBV6-1 and TRBJ2-1, with a weak D call TRBD2 (5 bases). This TCR was sampled from a woman aged 40 to 50 in good health and CMV-seronegative. The CDR3 nucleotides are TGTGCCAGCAGTGGAGTAAGGACCCCGAGGCGGGCCAATGAGCAGTTCTTC. It translates to CASSGVRTPRRANEQFF.